This T cell receptor beta chain was profiled in a study of technical replicates of blood from a few donors (dated by TCRdb to 2017 to 2019). The CDR3 contains 18 residues, cysteine and phenylalanine counted. The entry retains the CDR3 DNA only, 54 bases that are in frame from base 1. CDR1 SGDLS and CDR2 YYNGEE were looked up in the germline V gene. The junction carries 19 bases between V and J, which are trimmed by 0 bases and 3 bases respectively. The library was obtained by the immunoSEQ multiplex PCR assay. The table was pulled from immuneACCESS by TCRdb, which kept in-frame rearrangements only. Such tables lose some clones; where checked, under half of the loss comes from unresolved V genes, and the rest has no known cause. The sample includes around 80,000 clones, with around 94% observed a single time. 0.38% of the sample lies in the top ten. In regard to this clone: Its antigen is still unknown. No base qualities exist here, and no much larger clone lies one base off it.

This TCR derives from a human donor in good health. The sample taken for sequencing was T cells isolated from PBMCs. The rearranged segments are TRBV9 and TRBJ2-1, with a weak D call of TRBD2 (6 bases match). The CDR3 loop reads CASSVGPGWGLIYNEQFF. The bases read TGTGCCAGCAGCGTAGGGCCCGGTTGGGGACTCATCTACAATGAGCAGTTCTTC.